The 6 T cell receptor beta chains below come from one sample, sequenced in a study of post-analysis software for immune sequencing data. Study observations and caveats: TRBV5-6, TRBV5-1 and TRBV20-1 were among 4 or 5 TRBV segments more frequent in patients than controls.

Incorporated into the TCR beta cDNA libraries were unique molecular identifiers, which served to reduce PCR and sequencing biases. MiXCR was run by TCRdb on the PCR reads, yielding one entry per CDR3 protein. The data contain 700,000 to 900,000 distinct CDR3 sequences, under 60% of them seen just once; the ten biggest clones take up 4.9%. What these receptors recognize is not known. The material sequenced was blood. All receptors derive from a girl between 10 and 17 years old with multiple sclerosis.

This clonotype occurred a few times. This chain connects TRBV19 to TRBJ2-7; D is perhaps TRBD2 (5 bases). The CDR3 length is 12 residues. Germline V gives CDR1 LNHDA, CDR2 SQIVND (reference sequence). The V gene lost 8 bases and the J gene lost 3 bases, with 11 bases spanning the gap. The CDR3 nucleotides are TGTGCCAGTCAAGATCGGGGCTACGAGCAGTACTTC. Translation: CASQDRGYEQYF.

DNA of the CDR3: TGTGCCAGCAGTTGGAATCAGGGAGCGACTAACTATGGCTACACCTTC. Amino acid sequence: CASSWNQGATNYGYTF. This chain joins TRBV27 and TRBJ1-2, with D possibly TRBD1 on 5 matching bases. Trimming shortened V by 4 bases and J by 0 bases, and 15 bases separated the two germline ends. The CDR3 is 16 residues long. Germline CDR1 reads MNHEY; CDR2 reads SMNVEV (reference sequence).

The chain employs TRBV4-1 and TRBJ2-7, with TRBD2 identical over 11 bases. The length of the CDR3 is 15 residues. The germline CDR1 and CDR2 sequences are MGHRA and YSYEKL. The trim removed 3 bases at V and 5 bases at J, leaving 6 bases unmatched. CDR3: CASSHESLAGDEQYF. CDR3 DNA: TGCGCCAGCAGCCACGAGTCACTAGCGGGAGACGAGCAGTACTTC.

The gene calls are TRBV6-5 and TRBJ2-3; D gene unclear. V was shortened by 5 bases and J by 4 bases, with 19 bases between the two germline ends. In germline, CDR1 is MNHEY, CDR2 SVGAGI. This CDR3 contains 16 residues. CDR3 protein: CASSPRATGSADTQYF. The CDR3 DNA is TGTGCCAGCAGTCCCCGGGCAACTGGTTCGGCAGATACGCAGTATTTT.

This chain joins TRBV10-3 and TRBJ2-7; TRBD2 agrees at 12 bases. CDR1 and CDR2 from the germline V gene are ENHRY and SYGVKD. The trim removed 9 bases at V and 5 bases at J, leaving 5 bases unmatched. This CDR3 region has 13 residues. For the CDR3, the DNA is TGTGCCATGACTAGCGGGAGAGGAGACGAGCAGTACTTC. Protein sequence: CAMTSGRGDEQYF.

This clonotype has ten or more counts. The chain links TRBV20-1 to TRBJ1-2; no reliable D call. The CDR3 is made up of 10 amino acids. Trimming cost V 3 bases and J 12 bases, with 11 bases left between them. Germline assignment: CDR1 DFQATT and CDR2 SNEGSKA (reference sequence). CDR3 bases: TGCAGTGCTAGGCAGTTTCTTGACACCTTC. This gives the protein CSARQFLDTF.